This TCR beta chain was profiled in a study of CD8+ T cells in alopecia areata. Overall study results and limits: The study also sequences resident alphabeta T cells of normal skin in scalp samples. Across lesional scalp, and particularly alopecia totalis/universalis, clonality surpassed that of normal scalp. Relative to mice, TCR sharing across patients was less clear, a difference possibly HLA-related.

Extraction and reverse transcription of RNA yielded cDNA as the sequencing template. Some clones are missing from TCRdb's copy, which holds only in-frame ones; the method was immunoSEQ multiplex PCR. Of 150,000 to 200,000 clones detected, approximately 60% appear once; the ten largest clones hold 4.5% to 5%. Cell sorting on a FACSAria was used to separate CD4+ and CD8+ T cells from the PBMCs. As regards this clone: Its antigen is undetermined.

This sequence was found in a human donor in good health. Sequenced sample: CD4+ T cells sorted from blood.

This CDR3 reads CASSLKGYSSYEQYF. CDR3 DNA sequence: TGCGCCAGCAGCTTAAAAGGGTATTCATCCTACGAGCAGTACTTC. The genes are TRBV5-1 and TRBJ2-7; D is ambiguous. CDR1 and CDR2 (germline): SGHRS, YFSETQ. Trimming removed 2 bases from V and 1 base from J, with 13 bases in between. The CDR3 length is 15 residues. The complete variable domain, with remaining parts taken from reference TRBV5-1 and TRBJ2-7, reads KAGVTQTPRYLIKTRGQQVTLSCSPISGHRSVSWYQQTPGQGLQFLFEYFSETQRNKGNFPGRFSGRQFSNSRSEMNVSTLELGDSALYLCASSLKGYSSYEQYFGPGTRLTVT.